Listed below are T cell receptor beta chains from one sample, sequenced in a study of T cells in localized non-small cell lung cancer. The data were produced by immunoSEQ multiplex PCR, yet TCRdb's version contains in-frame clones alone and is incomplete. The profile covers around 25,000 clones, with about nine tenths appearing a single time and roughly 1.2% taken by the ten largest. The sequencing here drew on peripheral blood, taken before any cancer treatment. The receptor set was obtained from a woman aged 40 to 75 with stage I lung adenocarcinoma. Each CDR3 is given with its conserved first and last residue. D genes are given only for firm matches. The size of a clone is reported for some rows only, either as once, few or many, or as a class for expanded clones.

>once|18|TRBD2|TRBJ2-1|TRBV4-2
TGTGCCAGCAGCCAAATTCCCCATAGCGGGGGGGCTTACAATGAGCAGTTCTTC
CASSQIPHSGGAYNEQFF
>.|15|TRBD1|TRBJ1-1|TRBV29-1
TGCAGCGGAGGACAGGGCGGTGGGGTATCCACTGAAGCTTTCTTT
CSGGQGGGVSTEAFF
>.|11|.|TRBJ1-1|TRBV6-1
TGTGCCAGCATTGTATACACTGAAGCTTTCTTT
CASIVYTEAFF
>.|15|.|TRBJ2-5|TRBV5-1
TGCGCCAGCAGCTCATTGGGGGACCGCCAAGAGACCCAGTACTTC
CASSSLGDRQETQYF
>.|16|.|TRBJ1-4|TRBV19
TGTGCCAGTATAGGGGTGCAGGGTCGGACTAATGAAAAACTGTTTTTT
CASIGVQGRTNEKLFF
>.|16|TRBD2|TRBJ2-7|TRBV28
TGTGCCAGCAGTTTATCTGGCGGGGGACTCTCCTACGAGCAGTACTTC
CASSLSGGGLSYEQYF
>.|13|.|TRBJ2-3|TRBV11-3
TGTGCCAGCAGCCAATCTCCTAGTGGCACGCAGTATTTT
CASSQSPSGTQYF
>.|15|.|TRBJ1-1|TRBV4-3
TGCGCCAGCAGCCAAGAGGTGAGGTGGAGCACTGAAGCTTTCTTT
CASSQEVRWSTEAFF
>.|16|.|TRBJ2-6|TRBV6-1
TGTGCCAGCAGTGAATCGAGTGGCTCTGGGGCCAACGTCCTGACTTTC
CASSESSGSGANVLTF
>.|14|.|TRBJ2-2|TRBV5-4
TGTGCCAGCAGCTTGGGGACCCCGTCCAGGGAGCTGTTTTTT
CASSLGTPSRELFF
>.|13|.|TRBJ2-5|TRBV28
TGTGCCAGCAGCGTCGGATCCCAAGAGACCCAGTACTTC
CASSVGSQETQYF
>.|13|.|TRBJ1-5|TRBV11-2
TGTGCCAGCAGCTTAGGATCCCTTGAGCCCCAGCATTTT
CASSLGSLEPQHF
>.|19|TRBD2|TRBJ2-2|TRBV10-3
TGTGCCATCAGTGTCATGACTAGCGGGGGGGGCCCGAACACCGGGGAGCTGTTTTTT
CAISVMTSGGGPNTGELFF
>.|14|.|TRBJ1-1|TRBV7-9
TGTGCCAGCAGCCCAGGCGGATCGAACACTGAAGCTTTCTTT
CASSPGGSNTEAFF
>.|14|.|TRBJ2-3|TRBV5-6
TGTGCCAGCAGCTTAATAAGGGTTACAGATACGCAGTATTTT
CASSLIRVTDTQYF
>.|13|.|TRBJ2-5|TRBV19
TGTGCCAGTAGTATAGGGACCTCGGAGACCCAGTACTTC
CASSIGTSETQYF
>.|17|.|TRBJ1-4|TRBV21-1
TGTGCCAGCAGCAAAGATCTGGGGCCCCTAACTAATGAAAAACTGTTTTTT
CASSKDLGPLTNEKLFF
>once|13|.|TRBJ2-7|TRBV6-1
TGTGCCAGCAGTGAGCGGACAGCCGGCGAGCAGTACTTC
CASSERTAGEQYF
>.|11|.|TRBJ1-2|TRBV7-2
TGTGCCAGCAGCTATGGGAGCGGCTACACCTTC
CASSYGSGYTF
>.|16|.|TRBJ2-7|TRBV7-2
TGTGCCAGCAGCTTAGGGGCACCTTCGATCCCCTACGAGCAGTACTTC
CASSLGAPSIPYEQYF
>once|15|.|TRBJ1-1|TRBV15
TGTGCCACCAGCAGAGATATTAACATGAACACTGAAGCTTTCTTT
CATSRDINMNTEAFF
>.|13|.|TRBJ1-1|TRBV6-6
TGTGCCAGCAGCCATCAATTTGGGGCTGAAGCTTTCTTT
CASSHQFGAEAFF
>.|12|.|TRBJ1-2|TRBV6-5
TGTGCCAGCAGCGGGTCGGGGTGGGGCTACACCTTC
CASSGSGWGYTF
>.|13|.|TRBJ2-7|TRBV27
TGTGCCAGCACACCGGGTCTAGCTTCCGAGCAGTACTTC
CASTPGLASEQYF
>.|14|.|TRBJ1-2|TRBV2
TGTGCCAGCAGTGGAGCAGGGACTCACTATGGCTACACCTTC
CASSGAGTHYGYTF
>.|16|TRBD2|TRBJ2-5|TRBV7-8
TGTGCCAGCAGCGTTCGAGCGGGGGACCGACAAGAGACCCAGTACTTC
CASSVRAGDRQETQYF
>.|13|.|TRBJ2-2|TRBV19
TGTGCCAGTAAGCTCGCCGGGGTAGGGGAGCTGTTTTTT
CASKLAGVGELFF
>.|14|.|TRBJ2-6|TRBV29-1
TGCAGCGCCGGGGAGACGTCTGGGGCCAACGTCCTGACTTTC
CSAGETSGANVLTF
>.|13|TRBD1|TRBJ1-1|TRBV2
TGTGCCAGTACTCAGGGGGAGAACACTGAAGCTTTCTTT
CASTQGENTEAFF
>.|14|.|TRBJ1-1|TRBV2
TGTGCCAGCAGTGAAGCCAGGGCCGGCACTGAAGCTTTCTTT
CASSEARAGTEAFF
>few|13|.|TRBJ1-6|TRBV6-1
TGTGCCAGCAGTGATAGGAGTAATTCACCCCTCCACTTT
CASSDRSNSPLHF
>.|15|.|TRBJ1-6|TRBV4-3
TGCGCCAGCAGCCAAGCCATGTCTACTAATTCACCCCTCCACTTT
CASSQAMSTNSPLHF
>once|14|.|TRBJ1-1|TRBV7-6
TGTGCCAGCAGCTTAGTTTCAGGGGACACTGAAGCTTTCTTT
CASSLVSGDTEAFF
>.|17|TRBD2|TRBJ2-5|TRBV7-7
TGTGCCAGCAGCTTAGGGCGGCTAGCGGGGGGACAAGAGACCCAGTACTTC
CASSLGRLAGGQETQYF
>.|19|TRBD2|TRBJ2-3|TRBV7-2
TGTGCCAGCAGCTCCCCTCTAGCGGGGGAGAGCAGGGCGCGGGATACGCAGTATTTT
CASSSPLAGESRARDTQYF
>.|13|.|TRBJ1-5|TRBV7-6
TGTGCCAGCAGCTTACAGGGTGGTCAGCCCCAGCATTTT
CASSLQGGQPQHF
>.|16|.|TRBJ1-5|TRBV5-8
TGTGCCAGCAGCTTGGAGGCCTCAGGGCATAATCAGCCCCAGCATTTT
CASSLEASGHNQPQHF
>.|14|.|TRBJ1-4|TRBV4-1
TGCGCCAGCAGCCAGAAGGACGGGGGTGAAAAACTGTTTTTT
CASSQKDGGEKLFF
>.|14|TRBD1|TRBJ2-5|TRBV2
TGTGCCAGCAGCCCAATTAGACAGGGAACGAAGCAGTACTTC
CASSPIRQGTKQYF
>.|14|.|TRBJ2-7|TRBV5-1
TGCGCCAGCAGCTTAAGCACAGGAATCTACGAGCAGTACTTC
CASSLSTGIYEQYF
>.|14|.|TRBJ1-6|TRBV15
TGTGCCACCAGCAGAGGACAGGAGAATTCACCCCTCCACTTT
CATSRGQENSPLHF
>.|13|TRBD2|TRBJ2-5|TRBV10-2
TGCGCCAGCAGTGTGACTAGCGGGGAGACCCAGTACTTC
CASSVTSGETQYF
>few|13|.|TRBJ1-6|TRBV29-1
TGCAGCGTTGGAGAGGACACAGCGTCACCCCTCCACTTT
CSVGEDTASPLHF
>.|15|.|TRBJ1-1|TRBV2
TGTGCCAGCAGTGAAGAGACAGTATTCAACACTGAAGCTTTCTTT
CASSEETVFNTEAFF
>.|15|TRBD1|TRBJ1-2|TRBV19
TGTGCCAGTAGAGCCAGGACAGGGCAAGGGCGCGGCTACACCTTC
CASRARTGQGRGYTF
>once|16|TRBD1|TRBJ2-7|TRBV4-1
TGCGCCAGCAGCCAAGATGAGAGACAGGGGCTGGGCGAGCAGTACTTC
CASSQDERQGLGEQYF
>.|14|.|TRBJ1-2|TRBV4-3
TGCGCCAGCAGCCCCAGTGCTGGTGTCTATGGCTACACCTTC
CASSPSAGVYGYTF
>.|15|TRBD2|TRBJ2-5|TRBV27
TGTGCCAGCAGAAGGGTGGGGGGGGGCCAAGAGACCCAGTACTTC
CASRRVGGGQETQYF
>.|14|.|TRBJ1-3|TRBV18
TGTGCCAGCTCCCCGCAATCATCTGGAAACACCATATATTTT
CASSPQSSGNTIYF